One and the same sample provided the 9 T cell receptor beta chains below, sequenced in a study of CD8 T cells in Susac syndrome. RNA totalling roughly 0.45 to 1 ug underwent reverse transcription with random hexamers. MiXCR was run by TCRdb on the immunoSEQ multiplex PCR reads, yielding one entry per CDR3 protein. The table lists 150,000 to 200,000 distinct CDR3 sequences, about 91% of them singletons. Sequences were obtained from CD4+ T cells from PBMCs. These receptors originate from a human donor in good health.

This chain joins TRBV7-9 and TRBJ2-6; 7 nucleotides align to TRBD1. Germline CDR1 and CDR2: SEHNR and FQNEAQ (reference sequence). The length of the CDR3 is 18 residues. V lost 5 bases to trimming and J lost 0 bases; unmatched junction nucleotides: 10. The CDR3 coding sequence is TGTGCCAGCAGCCGGGGACAGATAAGGATCTCTGGGGCCAACGTCCTGACTTTC. Protein sequence: CASSRGQIRISGANVLTF.

The rearrangement links TRBV20-1 to TRBJ2-7; 8 nucleotides match TRBD2. The J segment lost 1 base and the V segment lost 0 bases, leaving 5 bases of the junction unmatched. CDR3 size: 15 residues. The germline gives CDR1 DFQATT, CDR2 SNEGSKA (reference sequence). CDR3 coding DNA: TGCAGTGCTAGAGATCTTGGCGGGAGGTCCTACGAGCAGTACTTC. It specifies CSARDLGGRSYEQYF.

The chain joins TRBV20-1 to TRBJ2-4; 12 nucleotides agree with TRBD1. In germline, CDR1 is DFQATT, CDR2 SNEGSKA (reference sequence). The CDR3 contains 14 residues. With 2 bases clipped from V and 10 bases from J, the junction kept 6 bases outside the gene matches. The CDR3 protein is CSARPGQGARIQYF. Written as DNA, the CDR3 is TGCAGTGCTAGACCGGGACAGGGGGCGAGAATTCAGTACTTC.

For the CDR3, the DNA is TGTGCCAGCAGACGGGAAAGAAGCTCTGGGGCCAACGTCCTGACTTTC. Translating it yields CASRRERSSGANVLTF. The chain employs TRBV28 and TRBJ2-6, with a possible D match to TRBD2 (5 bases). Trimming pared 6 bases from V and 0 bases from J, leaving 12 bases between. The CDR3 loop spans 16 amino acids. Germline values: CDR1 MDHEN, CDR2 SYDVKM.

The V call is TRBV3-1, the J call TRBJ2-7; D call uncertain. With 1 base removed from V and 3 bases from J, the gap between germline ends came to 4 bases. This CDR3 region has 12 residues. Germline-derived CDR1 and CDR2 are LGHDT and YNNKEL (reference sequence). This CDR3 is CASSQVGYEQYF. The CDR3 DNA sequence: TGTGCCAGCAGCCAAGTCGGCTACGAGCAGTACTTC.

The chain links TRBV5-4 to TRBJ1-2, with 8 bases identical to TRBD1. CDR3 length: 15 amino acids. V shed 2 bases, J shed 4 bases, and the junction held 7 bases outside the gene matches. The V gene's germline CDR1 is SGHNT and CDR2 YYREEE (reference sequence). In DNA form, the CDR3 reads TGTGCCAGCAGCTTCCGGGACAGGATTTTCTATGGCTACACCTTC. Translated: CASSFRDRIFYGYTF. The whole variable domain, filled in from reference TRBV5-4 and TRBJ1-2, reads ETGVTQSPTHLIKTRGQQVTLRCSSQSGHNTVSWYQQALGQGPQFIFQYYREEENGRGNFPPRFSGLQFPNYSSELNVNALELDDSALYLCASSFRDRIFYGYTFGSGTRLTVV.

A few counts support this clonotype. The chain carries TRBV29-1 and TRBJ2-4, with 8 bases identical to TRBD2. The germline gives CDR1 SQVTM, CDR2 ANQGSEA. CDR3 length: 14 residues. V lost 4 bases and J lost 0; bases outside the gene matches: 2. This CDR3 reads CSVALAGAKNIQYF. The CDR3, as DNA: TGCAGCGTTGCTCTAGCGGGAGCCAAAAACATTCAGTACTTC.

This clonotype was observed once. The chain joins TRBV20-1 to TRBJ2-5, with D possibly being TRBD2 (7 bases). CDR1 and CDR2 from the germline V gene are DFQATT and SNEGSKA (reference sequence). The CDR3 has 12 residues. The CDR3 DNA sequence: TGCACCGTGTTTCGGGGGGCTGGGACCCAGTACTTC. Protein: CTVFRGAGTQYF.

The rearrangement joins TRBV19 to TRBJ2-1; 10 positions agree with TRBD2. CDR1 is LNHDA, CDR2 SQIVND, per germline (reference sequence). The CDR3 runs to 15 residues. V lost 6 bases and J lost 5; bases outside the gene matches: 7. The chain's CDR3 is CASSLKREGNNEQFF. The CDR3 DNA reads TGTGCCAGTAGCCTCAAGCGGGAGGGGAACAATGAGCAGTTCTTC.